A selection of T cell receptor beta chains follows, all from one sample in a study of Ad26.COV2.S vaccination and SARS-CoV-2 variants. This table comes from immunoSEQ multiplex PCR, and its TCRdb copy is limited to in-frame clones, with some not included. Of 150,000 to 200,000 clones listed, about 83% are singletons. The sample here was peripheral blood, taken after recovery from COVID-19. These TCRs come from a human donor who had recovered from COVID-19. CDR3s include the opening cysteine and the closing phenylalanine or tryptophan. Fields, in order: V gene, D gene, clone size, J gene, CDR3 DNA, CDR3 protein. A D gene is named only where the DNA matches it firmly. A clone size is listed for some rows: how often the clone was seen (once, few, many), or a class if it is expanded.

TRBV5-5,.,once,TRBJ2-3,TGTGCCAGCAGCCTACCCACAGATACGCAGTATTTT,CASSLPTDTQYF
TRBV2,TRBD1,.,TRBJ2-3,TGTGCCAGCAGCTGGACAGGGAAAACAGATACGCAGTATTTT,CASSWTGKTDTQYF
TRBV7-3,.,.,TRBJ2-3,TGTGCCAGCAGCCCCCCAAGTGGGGATACGCAGTATTTT,CASSPPSGDTQYF
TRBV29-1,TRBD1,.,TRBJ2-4,TGCAGCGCCTCGGTAGGACAGGGGGCGGTAAACATTCAGTACTTC,CSASVGQGAVNIQYF
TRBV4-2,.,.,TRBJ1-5,TGTGCCAGCAGCAGCCGAGCGGGGGCCAATCAGCCCCAGCATTTT,CASSSRAGANQPQHF
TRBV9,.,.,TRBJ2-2,TGTGCCAGCAGCGCGACTAGGGCCGGGGAGCTGTTTTTT,CASSATRAGELFF
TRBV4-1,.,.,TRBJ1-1,TGCGCCAGCAGCCAACAGGGTTTGGTCACTGAAGCTTTCTTT,CASSQQGLVTEAFF
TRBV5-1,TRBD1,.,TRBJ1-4,TGCGCCAGCAGCTTAGGCGGACAGGGGGGAACTAATGAAAAACTGTTTTTT,CASSLGGQGGTNEKLFF
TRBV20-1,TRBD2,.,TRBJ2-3,TGCAGTGCTATTGACGGTGGGACTAGCAGGGTCTTCACAGATACGCAGTATTTT,CSAIDGGTSRVFTDTQYF
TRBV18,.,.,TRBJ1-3,TGTGCCAGCTCACCACCACAGATGGGAAACACCATATATTTT,CASSPPQMGNTIYF
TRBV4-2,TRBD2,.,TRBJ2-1,TGTGCCAGCAGCCAAGAGCCGGGAGGGTACTACAATGAGCAGTTCTTC,CASSQEPGGYYNEQFF
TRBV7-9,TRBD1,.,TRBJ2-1,TGTGCCAGCAGCCAGGGGACAGCCGAGCAGTTCTTC,CASSQGTAEQFF
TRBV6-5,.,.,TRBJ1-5,TGTGCCAGCAGATTCAACTGGGGCGGCAATCAGCCCCAGCATTTT,CASRFNWGGNQPQHF
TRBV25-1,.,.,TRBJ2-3,TGTGCCAGCAGTGAATCAGGGTACAGCACAGATACGCAGTATTTT,CASSESGYSTDTQYF